The text below deals with one TCR beta chain. The sample originates from a study of blood T cells in healthy people across ages. Through a sample-barcoded 5' primer and a J-beta primer mix, a second PCR was run for roughly 6 to 12 cycles. MiXCR, applied by TCRdb to the 5' RACE reads, yields one record per CDR3 protein. The sample has around 870,000 distinct CDR3 sequences, 29% seen once; the top ten hold 17%. The receptor was isolated from a woman aged 80 or older in good health. Specimen: blood.

CDR3 coding DNA: TGTGCCACCCAAAGGGACGGCTACTATGGCTACACCTTC. It translates to CATQRDGYYGYTF. The rearrangement links TRBV24-1 to TRBJ1-2; D is perhaps TRBD1 (5 bases). Trimming removed 9 bases at V and 3 bases at J, with 13 bases between. The CDR3 runs 13 residues. From germline, CDR1 is KGHDR and CDR2 SFDVKD.